This is a list of T cell receptor beta chains from one sample in a study of blood T cell repertoires in COVID-19. Here immunoSEQ multiplex PCR was the method, and the copy in TCRdb shows in-frame clones only, minus some. The data hold about 55,000 clones, with 85% observed a single time. Sequencing was carried out using peripheral blood. The receptor source for this set is a human donor in a cohort sampled during active COVID-19. Both conserved end residues are part of each CDR3. D genes are given only for firm matches. Expanded clones are given a class, and other clones once, few, many or no size at all.

J gene: TRBJ2-1; CDR3 length: 20; clone size: -; V gene: TRBV6-6; D gene: TRBD2; CDR3 protein: CASSQNSPGLAGGMGWEQFF; CDR3 DNA: TGTGCCAGCAGTCAAAACTCCCCGGGACTAGCGGGAGGGATGGGCTGGGAGCAGTTCTTC
J gene: TRBJ1-5; CDR3 length: 14; clone size: -; V gene: TRBV19; D gene: TRBD1; CDR3 protein: CASTTTGPNQPQHF; CDR3 DNA: TGTGCCAGCACAACGACAGGGCCTAATCAGCCCCAGCATTTT
J gene: TRBJ2-1; CDR3 length: 18; clone size: once; V gene: TRBV28; D gene: TRBD1; CDR3 protein: CASSFSISLGTVYNEQFF; CDR3 DNA: TGTGCCAGCAGTTTTTCAATCTCCCTTGGGACAGTATACAATGAGCAGTTCTTC
J gene: TRBJ1-3; CDR3 length: 16; clone size: few; V gene: TRBV5-1; D gene: TRBD1; CDR3 protein: CASSRGQPSSGNTIYF; CDR3 DNA: TGCGCCAGCAGCCGGGGACAGCCGAGCTCTGGAAACACCATATATTTT
J gene: TRBJ2-4; CDR3 length: 13; clone size: -; V gene: TRBV5-5; D gene: -; CDR3 protein: CASSLGQKNIQYF; CDR3 DNA: TGTGCCAGCAGCTTGGGACAGAAAAACATTCAGTACTTC
J gene: TRBJ2-7; CDR3 length: 14; clone size: -; V gene: TRBV29-1; D gene: TRBD2; CDR3 protein: CSAGLAGGTYEQYF; CDR3 DNA: TGCAGCGCGGGACTAGCGGGAGGGACCTACGAGCAGTACTTC
J gene: TRBJ2-7; CDR3 length: 15; clone size: -; V gene: TRBV27; D gene: TRBD2; CDR3 protein: CASSLSSGATYEQYF; CDR3 DNA: TGTGCCAGCAGTTTATCTAGCGGGGCGACCTACGAGCAGTACTTC
J gene: TRBJ2-1; CDR3 length: 11; clone size: -; V gene: TRBV7-9; D gene: -; CDR3 protein: CASRELYEQFF; CDR3 DNA: TGTGCCAGCCGGGAGCTCTATGAGCAGTTCTTC
J gene: TRBJ2-1; CDR3 length: 16; clone size: once; V gene: TRBV6-2/TRBV6-3; D gene: TRBD2; CDR3 protein: CASSNRGGLAYSEQFF; CDR3 DNA: TGTGCCAGCAGCAACAGGGGAGGACTAGCGTACTCGGAGCAGTTCTTC
J gene: TRBJ2-1; CDR3 length: 14; clone size: -; V gene: TRBV7-3; D gene: -; CDR3 protein: CASSPGSSYNEQFF; CDR3 DNA: TGTGCCAGCAGCCCAGGTAGCTCCTACAATGAGCAGTTCTTC
J gene: TRBJ2-1; CDR3 length: 17; clone size: -; V gene: TRBV7-3; D gene: TRBD1; CDR3 protein: CASSPGDRGESYNEQFF; CDR3 DNA: TGTGCCAGCAGCCCAGGCGACAGGGGCGAATCCTACAATGAGCAGTTCTTC
J gene: TRBJ1-6; CDR3 length: 14; clone size: once; V gene: TRBV30; D gene: -; CDR3 protein: CAWSVGAGEVPLHF; CDR3 DNA: TGTGCCTGGAGTGTTGGGGCAGGAGAGGTACCCCTCCACTTT
J gene: TRBJ1-2; CDR3 length: 14; clone size: -; V gene: TRBV28; D gene: TRBD1; CDR3 protein: CASSSGQVSYGYTF; CDR3 DNA: TGTGCCAGCAGTTCGGGACAGGTGTCCTATGGCTACACCTTC
J gene: TRBJ1-6; CDR3 length: 15; clone size: once; V gene: TRBV3-1/TRBV3-2; D gene: -; CDR3 protein: CASSPRDRFNSPLHF; CDR3 DNA: TGTGCCAGCAGCCCCCGCGACAGGTTCAATTCACCCCTCCACTTT
J gene: TRBJ2-1; CDR3 length: 11; clone size: -; V gene: TRBV6-5; D gene: -; CDR3 protein: CASRRQAEQFF; CDR3 DNA: TGTGCCAGCAGACGACAGGCCGAGCAGTTCTTC